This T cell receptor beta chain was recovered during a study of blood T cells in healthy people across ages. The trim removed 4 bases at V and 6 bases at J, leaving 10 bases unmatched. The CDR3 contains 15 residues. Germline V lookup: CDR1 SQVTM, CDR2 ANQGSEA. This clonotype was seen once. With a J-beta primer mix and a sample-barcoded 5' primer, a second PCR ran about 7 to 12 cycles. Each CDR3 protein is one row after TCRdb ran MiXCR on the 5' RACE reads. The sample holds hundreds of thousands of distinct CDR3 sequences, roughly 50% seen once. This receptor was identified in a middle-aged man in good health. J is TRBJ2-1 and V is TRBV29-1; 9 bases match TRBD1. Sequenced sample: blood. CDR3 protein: CSVVAGQGFFNEQFF. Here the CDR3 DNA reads TGCAGCGTTGTGGCAGGACAGGGGTTTTTCAATGAGCAGTTCTTC.